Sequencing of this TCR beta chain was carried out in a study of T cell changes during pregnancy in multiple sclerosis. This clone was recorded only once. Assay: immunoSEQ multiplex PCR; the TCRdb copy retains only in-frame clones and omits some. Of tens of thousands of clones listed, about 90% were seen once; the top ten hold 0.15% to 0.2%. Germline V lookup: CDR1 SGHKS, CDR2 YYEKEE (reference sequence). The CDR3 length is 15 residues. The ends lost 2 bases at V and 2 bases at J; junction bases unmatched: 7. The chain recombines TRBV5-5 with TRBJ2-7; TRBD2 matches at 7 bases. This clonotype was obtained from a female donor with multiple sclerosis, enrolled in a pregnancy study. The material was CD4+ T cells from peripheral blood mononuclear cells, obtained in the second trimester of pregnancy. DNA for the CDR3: TGTGCCAGCAGCTTCGGCGGGAGTTCGACCTACGAGCAGTACTTC. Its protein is CASSFGGSSTYEQYF.